Listed below are T cell receptor beta chains from one sample, sequenced in a study of untreated major depressive disorder. TCRdb's table, derived via immunoSEQ multiplex PCR, lists solely in-frame clones and lacks some. The sample records just over 20,000 clones, about 90% being singletons. The sample comprised CD4+ T cells from PBMCs. The receptors were gathered from a woman aged 25 to 45 in good health. CDR3s include the opening cysteine and the closing phenylalanine or tryptophan. D genes are given only for firm matches. Not every row has a clone size; where given, it reads once, few, many or a size class.

abundance	v_gene	j_gene	d_gene	CDR3aa	CDR3nt
-	TRBV10-2	TRBJ1-2	-	CASTDGNYGYTF	TGCGCCAGCACGGACGGTAACTATGGCTACACCTTC
-	TRBV6-1	TRBJ2-7	TRBD1	CASGDRASYEQYF	TGTGCCAGTGGGGACAGGGCGTCCTACGAGCAGTACTTC
-	TRBV5-1	TRBJ2-5	-	CASSLVGQYQETQYF	TGCGCCAGCAGCTTGGTGGGCCAGTACCAAGAGACCCAGTACTTC
-	TRBV5-1	TRBJ1-1	TRBD1	CASSSWDSDLNTEAFF	TGCGCCAGCAGCAGCTGGGACAGTGATTTGAACACTGAAGCTTTCTTT
-	TRBV2	TRBJ2-6	-	CASSIPLGGANVLTF	TGTGCCAGCAGTATCCCCCTGGGGGGGGCCAACGTCCTGACTTTC
-	TRBV7-2	TRBJ1-4	TRBD1	CASSWGQGAHGEKLFF	TGTGCCAGCAGCTGGGGACAGGGGGCGCACGGTGAAAAACTGTTTTTT
-	TRBV5-1	TRBJ2-1	-	CASSLARAGSSYNEQFF	TGCGCCAGCAGCTTGGCACGGGCAGGGAGCTCCTACAATGAGCAGTTCTTC
few	TRBV7-2	TRBJ1-2	TRBD1	CASSAHFPGQGEGYTF	TGTGCCAGCAGCGCTCATTTTCCGGGACAGGGTGAGGGCTACACCTTC
-	TRBV27	TRBJ1-1	-	CASSLSRGLGGTEAFF	TGTGCCAGCAGTTTATCCAGGGGATTGGGCGGGACTGAAGCTTTCTTT
-	TRBV18	TRBJ2-1	-	CASSPVTGGNEQFF	TGTGCCAGCTCACCGGTGACAGGCGGCAATGAGCAGTTCTTC
-	TRBV30	TRBJ2-7	-	CAWTLGFDKQYF	TGTGCCTGGACGTTGGGGTTTGACAAGCAGTACTTC
-	TRBV27	TRBJ2-7	TRBD1	CASSFSGTGVYEQYF	TGTGCCAGCAGTTTCTCCGGGACAGGGGTGTACGAGCAGTACTTC
-	TRBV6-1	TRBJ1-6	TRBD1	CASTLGTGNSPLHF	TGTGCCAGCACCCTTGGGACAGGGAATTCACCCCTCCACTTT
-	TRBV29-1	TRBJ2-7	TRBD1	CSATSNRGTYEQYF	TGCAGCGCCACCTCAAACAGGGGAACCTACGAGCAGTACTTC
-	TRBV6-5	TRBJ1-2	TRBD1	CASSSMRQGANYGYTF	TGTGCCAGCAGTTCCATGAGACAGGGGGCCAACTATGGCTACACCTTC
-	TRBV6-5	TRBJ1-4	-	CASSYSRDGANEKLFF	TGTGCCAGCAGTTACTCCAGGGATGGGGCTAATGAAAAACTGTTTTTT
-	TRBV2	TRBJ2-6	-	CASSGEFSGANVLTF	TGTGCCAGCAGCGGTGAATTCTCTGGGGCCAACGTCCTGACTTTC